This T cell receptor (beta chain) was profiled in a study of blood T cell repertoires in COVID-19. V lost 4 bases to trimming and J lost 1 base, with 13 bases between them. The germline gives CDR1 LGHDT, CDR2 YNNKEL (reference sequence). The CDR3 runs to 15 residues. Generated by immunoSEQ multiplex PCR, the TCRdb table keeps only in-frame clones and is missing some. Of 140,000 or so clones listed, roughly 80% are singletons. This TCR derives from a man between 65 and 85 years old who had recovered from COVID-19. Sequenced: peripheral blood. The V and J genes are TRBV3-1 (or the pseudogene TRBV3-2) and TRBJ1-1; no firm D call. For the CDR3, the DNA is TGTGCCAGCAGCCGGAGATATCTACCGAACACTGAAGCTTTCTTT. This translates into CASSRRYLPNTEAFF.